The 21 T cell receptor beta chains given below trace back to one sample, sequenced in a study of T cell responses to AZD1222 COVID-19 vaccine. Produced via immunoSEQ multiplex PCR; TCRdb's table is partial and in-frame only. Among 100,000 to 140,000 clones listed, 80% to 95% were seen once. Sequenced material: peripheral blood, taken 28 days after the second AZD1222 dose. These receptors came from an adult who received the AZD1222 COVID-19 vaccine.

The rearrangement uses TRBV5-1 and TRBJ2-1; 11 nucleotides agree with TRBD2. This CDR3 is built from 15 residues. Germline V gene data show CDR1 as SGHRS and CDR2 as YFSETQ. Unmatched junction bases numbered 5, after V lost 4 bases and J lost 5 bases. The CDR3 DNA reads TGCGCCAGCAGCCCGGGACTAGCGGTAAACAATGAGCAGTTCTTC. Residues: CASSPGLAVNNEQFF.

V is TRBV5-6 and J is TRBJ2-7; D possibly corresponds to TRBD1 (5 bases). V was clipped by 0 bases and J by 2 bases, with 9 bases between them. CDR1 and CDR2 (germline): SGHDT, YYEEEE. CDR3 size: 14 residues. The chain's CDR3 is CASSLGGRPYEQYF. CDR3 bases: TGTGCCAGCAGCTTGGGGGGCAGACCCTACGAGCAGTACTTC.

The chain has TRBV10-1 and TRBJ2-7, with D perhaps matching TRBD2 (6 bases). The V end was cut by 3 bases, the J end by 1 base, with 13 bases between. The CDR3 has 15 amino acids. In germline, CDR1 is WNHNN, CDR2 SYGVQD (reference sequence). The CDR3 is CASSDRGLGSYEQYF. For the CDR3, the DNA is TGCGCCAGCAGTGACCGGGGGTTGGGGTCCTACGAGCAGTACTTC.

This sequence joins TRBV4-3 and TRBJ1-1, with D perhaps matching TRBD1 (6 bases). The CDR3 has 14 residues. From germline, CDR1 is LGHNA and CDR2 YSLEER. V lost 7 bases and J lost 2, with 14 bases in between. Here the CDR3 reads CASTLTGANTEAFF. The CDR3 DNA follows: TGCGCCAGCACTTTAACGGGGGCCAACACTGAAGCTTTCTTT.

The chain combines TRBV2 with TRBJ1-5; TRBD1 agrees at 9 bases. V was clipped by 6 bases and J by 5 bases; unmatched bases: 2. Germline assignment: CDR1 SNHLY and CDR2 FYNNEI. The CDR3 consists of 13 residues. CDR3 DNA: TGTGCCAGCAGGAGGGACAGGGATCAGCCCCAGCATTTT. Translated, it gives CASRRDRDQPQHF.

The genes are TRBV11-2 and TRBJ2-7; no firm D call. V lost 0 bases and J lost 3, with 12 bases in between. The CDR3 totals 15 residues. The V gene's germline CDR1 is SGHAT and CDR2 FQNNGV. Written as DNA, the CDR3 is TGTGCCAGCAGCTTAGAGCAGGAAACGGGCTACGAGCAGTACTTC. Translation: CASSLEQETGYEQYF.

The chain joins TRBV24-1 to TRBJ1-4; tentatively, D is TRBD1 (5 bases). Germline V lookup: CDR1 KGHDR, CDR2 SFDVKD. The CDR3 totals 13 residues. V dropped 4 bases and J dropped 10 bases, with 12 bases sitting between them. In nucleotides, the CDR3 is TGTGCCACCAGTGACAGGGACGGAGGAAAACTGTTTTTT. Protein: CATSDRDGGKLFF.

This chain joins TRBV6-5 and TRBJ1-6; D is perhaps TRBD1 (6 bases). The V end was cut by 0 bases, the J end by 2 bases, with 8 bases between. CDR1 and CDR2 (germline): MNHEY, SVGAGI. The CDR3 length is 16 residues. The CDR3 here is CASSYSRTAYNSPLHF. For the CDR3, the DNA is TGTGCCAGCAGTTACTCCCGGACAGCCTATAATTCACCCCTCCACTTT.

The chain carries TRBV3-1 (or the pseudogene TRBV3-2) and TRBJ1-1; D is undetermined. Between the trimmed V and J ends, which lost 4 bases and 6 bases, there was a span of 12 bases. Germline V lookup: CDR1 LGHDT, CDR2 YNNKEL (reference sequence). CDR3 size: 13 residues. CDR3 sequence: CASSPLPESEAFF. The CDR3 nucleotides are TGTGCCAGCAGCCCTTTACCAGAGTCTGAAGCTTTCTTT.

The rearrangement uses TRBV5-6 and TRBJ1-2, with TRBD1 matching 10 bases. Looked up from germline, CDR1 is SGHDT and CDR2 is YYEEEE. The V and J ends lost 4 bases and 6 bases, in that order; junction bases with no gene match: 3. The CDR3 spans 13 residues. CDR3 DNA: TGTGCCAGCAGCGAGGGGACAGGGGATGGCTACACCTTC. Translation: CASSEGTGDGYTF.

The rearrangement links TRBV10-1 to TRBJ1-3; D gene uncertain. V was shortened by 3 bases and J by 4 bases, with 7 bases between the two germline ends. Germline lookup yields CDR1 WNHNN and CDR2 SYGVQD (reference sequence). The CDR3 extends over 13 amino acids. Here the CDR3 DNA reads TGCGCCAGCAGTGAAACAGCCGGAAACACCATATATTTT. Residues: CASSETAGNTIYF.

CDR3 region: CASSVGGNEAFF. The CDR3 DNA follows: TGTGCCAGCAGCGTAGGTGGGAATGAAGCTTTCTTT. The V gene is TRBV9, the J gene TRBJ1-1; D gene uncertain. This CDR3 has 12 residues. From germline, CDR1 is SGDLS and CDR2 YYNGEE. Trimming took 0 bases from V and 7 from J, leaving 7 bases between them.

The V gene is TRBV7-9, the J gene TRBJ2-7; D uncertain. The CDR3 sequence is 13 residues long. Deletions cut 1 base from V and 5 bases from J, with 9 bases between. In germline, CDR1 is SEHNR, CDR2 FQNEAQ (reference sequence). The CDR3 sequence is CASSLGLGNEQYF. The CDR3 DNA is TGTGCCAGCAGCTTAGGTCTTGGGAACGAGCAGTACTTC.

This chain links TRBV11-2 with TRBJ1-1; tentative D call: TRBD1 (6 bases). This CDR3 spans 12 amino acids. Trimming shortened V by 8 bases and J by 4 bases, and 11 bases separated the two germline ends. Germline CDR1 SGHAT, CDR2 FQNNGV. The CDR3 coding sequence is TGTGCCAGCGCGGGGGCGAGCACTGAAGCTTTCTTT. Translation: CASAGASTEAFF.

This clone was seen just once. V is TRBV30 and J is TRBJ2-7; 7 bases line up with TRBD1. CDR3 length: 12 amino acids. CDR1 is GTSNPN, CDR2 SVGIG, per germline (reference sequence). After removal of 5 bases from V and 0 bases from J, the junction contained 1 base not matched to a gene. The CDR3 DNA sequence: TGTGCCTGGGGGGACAGCTCCTACGAGCAGTACTTC. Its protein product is CAWGDSSYEQYF.

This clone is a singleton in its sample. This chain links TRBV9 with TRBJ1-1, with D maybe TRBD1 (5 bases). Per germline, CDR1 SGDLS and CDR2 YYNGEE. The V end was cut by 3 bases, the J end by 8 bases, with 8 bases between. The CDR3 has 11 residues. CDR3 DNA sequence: TGTGCCAGCAGCGCCGGGACCGAAGCTTTCTTT. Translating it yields CASSAGTEAFF.

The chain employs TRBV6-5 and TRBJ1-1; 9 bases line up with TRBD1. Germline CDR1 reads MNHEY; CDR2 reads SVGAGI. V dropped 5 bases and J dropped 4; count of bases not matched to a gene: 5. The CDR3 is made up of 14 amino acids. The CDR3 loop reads CASSRTGERTEAFF. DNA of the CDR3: TGTGCCAGCAGTAGGACAGGGGAGCGCACTGAAGCTTTCTTT.

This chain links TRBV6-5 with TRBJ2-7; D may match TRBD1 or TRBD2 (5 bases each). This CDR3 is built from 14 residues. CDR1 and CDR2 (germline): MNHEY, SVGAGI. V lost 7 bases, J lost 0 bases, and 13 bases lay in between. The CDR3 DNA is TGTGCCAGCACCCCTCCGGGACGCTCCTACGAGCAGTACTTC. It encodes CASTPPGRSYEQYF.

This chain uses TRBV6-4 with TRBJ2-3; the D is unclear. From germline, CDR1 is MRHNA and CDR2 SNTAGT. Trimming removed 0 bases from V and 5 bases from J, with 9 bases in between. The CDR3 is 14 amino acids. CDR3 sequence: CASSDSGEEDTQYF. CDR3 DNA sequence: TGTGCCAGCAGTGACTCTGGCGAGGAAGATACGCAGTATTTT.

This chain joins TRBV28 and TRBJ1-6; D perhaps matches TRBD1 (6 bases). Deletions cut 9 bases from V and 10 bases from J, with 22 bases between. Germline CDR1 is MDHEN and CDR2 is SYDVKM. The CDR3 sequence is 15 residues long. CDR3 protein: CASSPPRTVESPLHF. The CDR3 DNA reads TGTGCCAGTTCGCCTCCCCGGACAGTGGAATCACCCCTCCACTTT. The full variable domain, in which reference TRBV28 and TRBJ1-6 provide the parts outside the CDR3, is DVKVTQSSRYLVKRTGEKVFLECVQDMDHENMFWYRQDPGLGLRLIYFSYDVKMKEKGDIPEGYSVSREKKERFSLILESASTNQTSMYLCASSPPRTVESPLHFGNGTRLTVT.

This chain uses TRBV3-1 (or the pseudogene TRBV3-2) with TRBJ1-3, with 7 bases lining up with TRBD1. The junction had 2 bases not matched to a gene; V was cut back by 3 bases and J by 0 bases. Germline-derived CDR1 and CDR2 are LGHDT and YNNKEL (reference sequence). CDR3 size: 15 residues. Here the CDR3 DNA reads TGTGCCAGCAGCCAGACAGGGTCCTCTGGAAACACCATATATTTT. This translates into CASSQTGSSGNTIYF.